Listed below are T cell receptor beta chains from one sample, sequenced in a study of Ad26.COV2.S vaccination and SARS-CoV-2 variants. This table comes from immunoSEQ multiplex PCR, and its TCRdb copy is limited to in-frame clones, with some not included. The data hold hundreds of thousands of clones, with 89% observed a single time. The specimen was peripheral blood, collected in a trial of Ad26.COV2.S vaccine versus placebo. The receptor set was obtained from a person between 18 and 59 years old who received the Ad26.COV2.S COVID-19 vaccine or a placebo. CDR3s include the opening cysteine and the closing phenylalanine or tryptophan. A D gene is named only where the DNA matches it firmly. Not every row has a clone size; where given, it reads once, few, many or a size class.

14,.,TRBV18,TRBJ2-3,TRBD1,TGTGCCAGCTCACCACCGGGACAGGCAGATACGCAGTATTTT,CASSPPGQADTQYF
14,once,TRBV6-5,TRBJ2-7,TRBD1,TGTGCCAGCCGAACTCGGACAGGTTTTAGCGAGCAGTACTTC,CASRTRTGFSEQYF
13,.,TRBV5-8,TRBJ1-4,.,TGTGCCAGCAGATCCAGGAGTAATGAAAAACTGTTTTTT,CASRSRSNEKLFF
13,.,TRBV6-5,TRBJ1-2,.,TGTGCCAGCAGCCAGAATTCTAACTATGGCTACACCTTC,CASSQNSNYGYTF
13,few,TRBV6-2/TRBV6-3,TRBJ2-7,.,TGTGCCAGCAGTTACTCGAATTGGTACGAGCAGTACTTC,CASSYSNWYEQYF
15,.,TRBV18,TRBJ2-7,.,TGTGCCAGCTCACCCCTGGACGGTCGGTCCTACGAGCAGTACTTC,CASSPLDGRSYEQYF
14,.,TRBV5-1,TRBJ1-2,.,TGCGCCAGCATCGCCGGGCCACCCAACTATGGCTACACCTTC,CASIAGPPNYGYTF
13,.,TRBV12-3/TRBV12-4,TRBJ2-1,.,TGTGCCAGCAGGGCTCGGAGGGGCGATGAGCAGTTCTTC,CASRARRGDEQFF
15,.,TRBV14,TRBJ2-5,TRBD2,TGTGCCAGCAGCCCCCGGACTAGCGGGCTGGAGACCCAGTACTTC,CASSPRTSGLETQYF
16,once,TRBV25-1,TRBJ2-3,.,TGTGCCAGCAGTGAATCGGTTAACTGGCCCACAGATACGCAGTATTTT,CASSESVNWPTDTQYF
17,.,TRBV2,TRBJ1-5,TRBD1,TGTGCCAGCAGTGAAGGGGACAGGGGTGGTAGCAATCAGCCCCAGCATTTT,CASSEGDRGGSNQPQHF
14,once,TRBV2,TRBJ1-2,.,TGTGCCAGCAGGGAAGGTTTAGGTTTCTATGGCTACACCTTC,CASREGLGFYGYTF
14,.,TRBV24-1,TRBJ2-2,.,TGTGCCACCAGTGCTAGGGACCCACCCGGGGAGCTGTTTTTT,CATSARDPPGELFF
12,.,TRBV19,TRBJ1-1,TRBD1,TGTGCCAGCGAGGGGGCAGGAACTGAAGCTTTCTTT,CASEGAGTEAFF
17,.,TRBV11-2,TRBJ2-5,TRBD2,TGTGCCAGCAGCTCTGCCGGACTAGCGGGGATACAAGAGACCCAGTACTTC,CASSSAGLAGIQETQYF
12,.,TRBV30,TRBJ2-7,.,TGTGCCTGGAGTCGGACAGAGGACGAGCAGTACTTC,CAWSRTEDEQYF
14,.,TRBV5-1,TRBJ2-7,TRBD1,TGCGCCAGCAGCCTCCGGGACAGGGGAGACGAGCAGTACTTC,CASSLRDRGDEQYF
13,.,TRBV18,TRBJ2-7,.,TGTGCCAGCTCCTTATACGGCTCCTACGAGCAGTACTTC,CASSLYGSYEQYF
14,.,TRBV2,TRBJ2-1,.,TGTGCCACCCCGTGGGGGCAGGGGGGAAATGAGCAGTTCTTC,CATPWGQGGNEQFF
12,.,TRBV12-3/TRBV12-4,TRBJ2-1,.,TGTGCCAGCAGCCGGACCAACAATGAGCAGTTCTTC,CASSRTNNEQFF
16,.,TRBV18,TRBJ2-7,TRBD2,TGTGCCAGCTCACCCGCTAGCGGGGGATCCGGGTACGAGCAGTACTTC,CASSPASGGSGYEQYF
14,.,TRBV2,TRBJ2-7,.,TGTGCCAGCAAGTCACCGCAGCACCGATACGAGCAGTACTTC,CASKSPQHRYEQYF
11,.,TRBV11-2,TRBJ1-1,.,TGTGCCAGCAGCTTGAGCACTGAAGCTTTCTTT,CASSLSTEAFF
14,once,TRBV10-3,TRBJ2-7,TRBD1,TGTGCCATCAGTGATCCGAGGACAGGGAGGGAGCAGTACTTC,CAISDPRTGREQYF
17,.,TRBV9,TRBJ1-3,.,TGTGCCAGCAGCGTAACCACGGCTCCATCTTCTGGAAACACCATATATTTT,CASSVTTAPSSGNTIYF
14,.,TRBV7-2,TRBJ2-1,.,TGTGCCAGCAGCTTAGTGGCAGCTAACAATGAGCAGTTCTTC,CASSLVAANNEQFF
16,.,TRBV9,TRBJ2-2,.,TGTGCCAGCAGCGTAGTCCCAGCGGGCCTCACCGGGGAGCTGTTTTTT,CASSVVPAGLTGELFF